This T cell receptor (beta chain) was documented in a study of response to subunit inactivated influenza vaccine. TCRdb reprocessed the RT-PCR reads with MiXCR, giving one entry per CDR3 protein. The profile shows 250,000 to 350,000 distinct CDR3 sequences, around 20% of them singletons. V dropped 2 bases and J dropped 6 bases, with 17 bases sitting between them. This CDR3 comprises 15 residues. Germline CDR1 is MGHRA and CDR2 is YSYEKL. This clonotype was picked up one time. What it binds is not known. Notes on the study in general: The authors suggested that few new T cells are recruited per seasonal influenza vaccination.

This chain connects TRBV4-1 to TRBJ2-7, with D possibly being TRBD1 (6 bases). The material was PBMCs from blood, obtained less than 22 months after vaccination. The clonotype was recovered from a man aged 45 to 70 who received an inactivated influenza vaccine. Here the CDR3 reads CASSQNTPTGSEQYF. In DNA form, the CDR3 reads TGCGCCAGCAGCCAAAACACACCTACAGGGAGCGAGCAGTACTTC.